The 32 T cell receptor beta chains below were found in one sample sequenced in a study of shared clonotypes between healthy human individuals. Here immunoSEQ multiplex PCR was the method, and the copy in TCRdb shows in-frame clones only, minus some. The table includes 2 million to 3 million clones, 93% detected once. Sequenced material: naive CD4+ T cells from PBMCs. Subset specified: CD45RA+ positively selected. The receptor set was obtained from a man between 18 and 35 years old in good health. Some clones in this sample may be carry-over from other donors' samples.

The rearrangement links TRBV5-4 to TRBJ1-2; 9 bases match TRBD1. Germline CDR1 is SGHNT and CDR2 is YYREEE (reference sequence). The trim removed 4 bases at V and 8 bases at J, leaving 9 bases unmatched. CDR3 length equals 14 residues. The chain's CDR3 is CASSPYDRGRGYTF. Here the CDR3 DNA reads TGTGCCAGCAGCCCCTACGACAGGGGGAGAGGCTACACCTTC.

This chain links TRBV28 with TRBJ2-3; 8 bases align to TRBD2. Germline assignment: CDR1 MDHEN and CDR2 SYDVKM. After removal of 7 bases from V and 6 bases from J, the junction contained 9 bases not matched to a gene. The CDR3 consists of 14 residues. The CDR3 here is CASNIAGSKDTQYF. The CDR3 DNA is TGTGCCAGCAACATAGCGGGGTCGAAGGATACGCAGTATTTT.

The V call is TRBV27, the J call TRBJ1-5; the D is unclear. Germline V lookup: CDR1 MNHEY, CDR2 SMNVEV (reference sequence). This CDR3 region has 17 residues. With 4 bases removed from V and 2 bases from J, the gap between germline ends came to 18 bases. The CDR3 protein is CASSSQTRRWGNQPQHF. The CDR3 DNA is TGTGCCAGCAGTTCCCAGACACGTAGATGGGGCAATCAGCCCCAGCATTTT.

This sequence joins TRBV4-1 and TRBJ2-5; 9 bases align to TRBD2. V shed 1 base and J 2 bases; nucleotides not matched to a gene: 2. The V gene's germline CDR1 is MGHRA and CDR2 YSYEKL. The CDR3 totals 15 residues. CDR3 region: CASSQGLAVQETQYF. The CDR3 bases are TGCGCCAGCAGCCAAGGACTAGCGGTGCAAGAGACCCAGTACTTC.

V and J are TRBV9 and TRBJ2-7; D remains ambiguous. The V end was cut by 0 bases, the J end by 3 bases, with 13 bases between. Germline loops: CDR1 SGDLS, CDR2 YYNGEE. The CDR3 has 15 amino acids. The CDR3 coding sequence is TGTGCCAGCAGCGTAGGGGCAAGTAGCCTCTACGAGCAGTACTTC. Its protein is CASSVGASSLYEQYF.

The chain employs TRBV7-8 and TRBJ2-1, with 8 bases lining up with TRBD2. The V gene end was trimmed by 5 bases and the J gene end by 13 bases; junction bases not matched to a gene: 19. Germline values: CDR1 SGHVS, CDR2 FQNEAQ. The length of the CDR3 is 16 residues. The CDR3 region has the DNA TGTGCCAGCAGCACCTACCGGGCCCCGGGGGGGGGACCACAGTTCTTC. Protein: CASSTYRAPGGGPQFF.

To note about this clone: The sample has other DNA sequences that encode this CDR3 too. V is TRBV10-3 and J is TRBJ2-1; D is undetermined. Per the germline V gene, CDR1 is ENHRY and CDR2 is SYGVKD. The CDR3 consists of 13 residues. The germline V and J ends were trimmed by 0 bases and 4 bases, with 4 bases remaining between them. In DNA, the CDR3 is TGTGCCATCAGTGAGTCGGCATACAATGAGCAGTTCTTC. Its translation is CAISESAYNEQFF.

The V and J genes are TRBV13 and TRBJ2-4, with D unresolved. CDR3 size: 15 residues. The germline V and J ends were trimmed by 2 bases and 1 base, with 9 bases remaining between them. Germline V gene lookup returns CDR1 PRHDT and CDR2 FYEKMQ (reference sequence). CDR3 coding DNA: TGTGCCAGCAGCTTATTGACGTCGGCCAAAAACATTCAGTACTTC. It encodes CASSLLTSAKNIQYF. Full variable domain (outside the CDR3, taken from reference TRBV13 and TRBJ2-4): AAGVIQSPRHLIKEKRETATLKCYPIPRHDTVYWYQQGPGQDPQFLISFYEKMQSDKGSIPDRFSAQQFSDYHSELNMSSLELGDSALYFCASSLLTSAKNIQYFGAGTRLSVL.

Comment on this clone: This specimen includes other DNA sequences encoding the same CDR3. This rearrangement joins TRBV5-1 to TRBJ2-5; TRBD2 agrees at 8 bases. V was pared by 1 base and J by 4 bases, with 3 bases of the junction left unmatched. Germline lookup yields CDR1 SGHRS and CDR2 YFSETQ. This CDR3 has 14 residues. The CDR3 region is CASSLLGRGETQYF. CDR3 nucleotides: TGCGCCAGCAGCTTGCTCGGGAGGGGAGAGACCCAGTACTTC.

The rearrangement uses TRBV7-6 and TRBJ2-1; no clear D gene. The CDR3 is made up of 13 amino acids. V was pared by 1 base and J by 7 bases, with 8 bases between. Germline V gene lookup returns CDR1 SGHVS and CDR2 FNYEAQ. For the CDR3, the DNA is TGTGCCAGCAGCTTAGGGGTGACTAATGAGCAGTTCTTC. Protein: CASSLGVTNEQFF.

This chain uses TRBV28 with TRBJ2-7; 7 bases line up with TRBD2. CDR3 length equals 15 residues. From germline, CDR1 is MDHEN and CDR2 SYDVKM. Losses at the gene ends were 2 bases for V and 6 bases for J; bases not matched to a gene: 10. CDR3 region: CASSLPRQGGAEQYF. The CDR3 bases are TGTGCCAGCAGTTTACCCCGGCAGGGAGGGGCCGAGCAGTACTTC.

The rearrangement joins TRBV29-1 to TRBJ1-1; unclear D gene. The CDR3 covers 13 residues. Trimming took 6 bases from V and 1 from J, leaving 12 bases between them. The germline gives CDR1 SQVTM, CDR2 ANQGSEA. CDR3: CSVSTSTNTEAFF. The CDR3 nucleotides are TGCAGCGTCTCGACCTCTACGAACACTGAAGCTTTCTTT.

The chain has TRBV6-1 and TRBJ2-6; D unresolved. This CDR3 comprises 14 residues. The V gene's germline CDR1 is MNHNS and CDR2 SASEGT. V lost 10 bases, J lost 0 bases, and 10 bases lay in between. CDR3 amino acids: CATGPYSGANVLTF. CDR3 bases: TGTGCCACCGGGCCCTACTCTGGGGCCAACGTCCTGACTTTC.

The chain has TRBV2 and TRBJ1-2; the D is unclear. V lost 2 bases, J lost 7 bases, and 17 bases lay in between. Germline CDR1 SNHLY, CDR2 FYNNEI. The CDR3 covers 15 residues. This CDR3 reads CASSERDIVSFGYTF. CDR3 coding DNA: TGTGCCAGCAGTGAAAGGGATATCGTCAGTTTTGGCTACACCTTC.

The V gene is TRBV5-5, the J gene TRBJ2-5, with unresolved D. This CDR3 is 15 amino acids long. CDR1 and CDR2 (germline): SGHKS, YYEKEE (reference sequence). V lost 4 bases and J lost 4, with 17 bases in between. The CDR3 loop reads CASSLGPGQPETQYF. For the CDR3, the DNA is TGTGCCAGCAGCCTGGGCCCGGGCCAGCCAGAGACCCAGTACTTC.

In DNA form, the CDR3 reads TGCAGTGCTACCGGGACTAGGACCCAGTACTTC. Translated: CSATGTRTQYF. The J gene is TRBJ2-5, the V gene TRBV20-1, with TRBD2 matching 8 bases. The CDR3 has 11 residues. CDR1 and CDR2 (germline): DFQATT, SNEGSKA (reference sequence). J lost 7 bases, V lost 4 bases, and 2 bases had no gene match.

The chain employs TRBV15 and TRBJ1-1, with D possibly matching TRBD1 (5 bases). V lost 0 bases and J lost 5, with 13 bases in between. The CDR3 loop spans 15 amino acids. The germline CDR1 and CDR2 sequences are LNHNV and YYDKDF (reference sequence). The CDR3 is CATSRDRAGYTEAFF. The CDR3, as DNA: TGTGCCACCAGCAGAGACAGGGCTGGATATACTGAAGCTTTCTTT.

In this sample, this clone turned up once. This chain links TRBV15 with TRBJ2-3; TRBD1 aligns across 8 bases. J was trimmed by 9 bases and V by 3 bases; bases with no gene match: 8. This CDR3 spans 14 amino acids. Germline CDR1 LNHNV, CDR2 YYDKDF (reference sequence). The CDR3 sequence is CATSRDRAERTQYF. DNA of the CDR3: TGTGCCACCAGCAGGGACAGGGCGGAAAGAACGCAGTATTTT.

The chain is built from TRBV5-1 and TRBJ2-1; 7 bases fit TRBD2. The CDR3 loop spans 17 amino acids. CDR1 is SGHRS and CDR2 is YFSETQ in the germline V gene. The V segment lost 3 bases and the J segment 0 bases; nucleotides outside the gene matches: 9. Written as DNA, the CDR3 is TGCGCCAGCAGCTCACTCCCTAGCGGCTCCTCCTACAATGAGCAGTTCTTC. It specifies CASSSLPSGSSYNEQFF. Using reference TRBV5-1 and TRBJ2-1 for the parts outside the CDR3, the full variable domain is KAGVTQTPRYLIKTRGQQVTLSCSPISGHRSVSWYQQTPGQGLQFLFEYFSETQRNKGNFPGRFSGRQFSNSRSEMNVSTLELGDSALYLCASSSLPSGSSYNEQFFGPGTRLTVL.

The V call is TRBV6-1, the J call TRBJ1-2; a possible D gene is TRBD1 (5 bases). This CDR3 spans 15 amino acids. V dropped 6 bases and J dropped 2 bases, with 16 bases sitting between them. Germline V gives CDR1 MNHNS, CDR2 SASEGT. The CDR3, as DNA: TGTGCCAGCAGCCCAGCGGGGCAGTACAACTATGGCTACACCTTC. It translates to CASSPAGQYNYGYTF.

The J gene is TRBJ2-1, the V gene TRBV6-1; TRBD2 matches at 13 bases. CDR3 length: 14 residues. The germline V gene encodes CDR1 MNHNS and CDR2 SASEGT. Trimming took 7 bases from V and 6 from J; bases not matched to a gene: 3. CDR3 bases: TGTGCCAGCACCTGGACTAGCGGGAGCAATGAGCAGTTCTTC. Residues: CASTWTSGSNEQFF.

Concerning this clone: The identical CDR3 is also encoded by other nucleotide sequences in the sample. The chain uses TRBV5-1 and TRBJ2-3; 7 positions match TRBD2. Germline V lookup: CDR1 SGHRS, CDR2 YFSETQ. The CDR3 runs to 13 residues. V was clipped by 7 bases and J by 4 bases; unmatched bases: 6. DNA of the CDR3: TGCGCCAGCTCAATCGGGGGGTCAGATACGCAGTATTTT. Protein: CASSIGGSDTQYF.

The CDR3 DNA follows: TGCGCCAGCAGCTTGTGGCCGGACAGGGGGCGCCCCCCGGCCCAAGAGACCCAGTACTTC. It is translated as CASSLWPDRGRPPAQETQYF. The chain carries TRBV5-1 and TRBJ2-5; 11 nucleotides line up with TRBD1. Germline V CDR1 and CDR2: SGHRS, YFSETQ. CDR3 length equals 20 residues. V lost 1 base to trimming and J lost 1 base; unmatched junction nucleotides: 15.

The J gene is TRBJ1-1, the V gene TRBV5-1, with D unclear. V lost 4 bases, J lost 8 bases, and 18 bases lay in between. The germline V gene has CDR1 SGHRS and CDR2 YFSETQ. The CDR3 is 14 residues long. The chain's CDR3 is CASSGDQTEPEAFF. DNA for the CDR3: TGCGCCAGCAGCGGCGACCAAACTGAACCAGAAGCTTTCTTT.

This clone was picked up one time. This chain uses TRBV29-1 with TRBJ2-2; D is undetermined. From germline, CDR1 is SQVTM and CDR2 ANQGSEA. Trimming cost V 6 bases and J 6 bases, with 20 bases left between them. This CDR3 spans 15 amino acids. DNA for the CDR3: TGCAGCGTGTCCGCCGGCATTCGAGGCTCCGGGGAGCTGTTTTTT. Its protein product is CSVSAGIRGSGELFF.

J is TRBJ2-7 and V is TRBV28, with 12 bases matching TRBD1. Germline V gives CDR1 MDHEN, CDR2 SYDVKM. Losses at the gene ends were 7 bases for V and 4 bases for J; bases not matched to a gene: 5. The CDR3 length is 14 residues. CDR3 protein: CASMGQGAVYEQYF. As DNA, the CDR3 is TGTGCCAGCATGGGACAGGGGGCGGTGTACGAGCAGTACTTC.

Details on this clone: Additional DNA sequences in this sample encode the identical CDR3. This chain joins TRBV30 and TRBJ1-5, with D unresolved. The germline V and J ends were trimmed by 0 bases and 0 bases, with 6 bases remaining between them. Looked up from germline, CDR1 is GTSNPN and CDR2 is SVGIG (reference sequence). The CDR3 consists of 14 residues. The CDR3 loop reads CAWSVGSSNQPQHF. CDR3 coding DNA: TGTGCCTGGAGTGTCGGCAGTAGCAATCAGCCCCAGCATTTT.

This clone has more than one count but fewer than ten. Other DNA sequences within the sample encode an identical CDR3. This chain uses TRBV28 with TRBJ2-5; TRBD1 matches at 7 bases. This CDR3 has 14 amino acids. Germline values: CDR1 MDHEN, CDR2 SYDVKM. With V trimmed by 2 bases and J by 2 bases, 2 bases remained unmatched. CDR3 nucleotide sequence: TGTGCCAGCAGTTTAGGGGGACAGCAAGAGACCCAGTACTTC. Translating gives CASSLGGQQETQYF.

This chain uses TRBV9 with TRBJ2-6; perhaps TRBD2 as D (5 bases). The germline CDR1 and CDR2 sequences are SGDLS and YYNGEE. Between the trimmed V and J ends, which lost 2 bases and 0 bases, there was a span of 6 bases. CDR3 size: 15 residues. CDR3 residues: CASSVEDSGANVLTF. The CDR3 DNA is TGTGCCAGCAGCGTGGAGGACTCTGGGGCCAACGTCCTGACTTTC.

This chain links TRBV5-1 with TRBJ2-3; weak D call: TRBD1 (6 bases). CDR1 and CDR2 (germline): SGHRS, YFSETQ. V lost 0 bases, J lost 6 bases, and 11 bases lay in between. There are 14 residues in the CDR3. CDR3 residues: CASSLDRARDTQYF. CDR3 coding DNA: TGCGCCAGCAGCTTGGACAGGGCGAGGGATACGCAGTATTTT.

This sequence joins TRBV19 and TRBJ1-2; 10 bases are shared with TRBD1. Per germline, CDR1 LNHDA and CDR2 SQIVND (reference sequence). V gave up 9 bases and J gave up 1 base; unmatched junction bases: 8. This CDR3 has 15 amino acids. The CDR3 coding sequence is TGTGCCAGCAAGACAGGGGGCGGGGGTAACTATGGCTACACCTTC. It yields the protein CASKTGGGGNYGYTF.

The V call is TRBV9, the J call TRBJ1-2; 9 nucleotides align to TRBD1. Germline trimming cut 4 bases from V and 7 bases from J; bases unmatched to any gene: 5. CDR3 length equals 13 residues. Germline V gives CDR1 SGDLS, CDR2 YYNGEE. The CDR3 is CASSPWTGAGYTF. The CDR3 bases are TGTGCCAGCAGCCCCTGGACAGGGGCTGGCTACACCTTC.